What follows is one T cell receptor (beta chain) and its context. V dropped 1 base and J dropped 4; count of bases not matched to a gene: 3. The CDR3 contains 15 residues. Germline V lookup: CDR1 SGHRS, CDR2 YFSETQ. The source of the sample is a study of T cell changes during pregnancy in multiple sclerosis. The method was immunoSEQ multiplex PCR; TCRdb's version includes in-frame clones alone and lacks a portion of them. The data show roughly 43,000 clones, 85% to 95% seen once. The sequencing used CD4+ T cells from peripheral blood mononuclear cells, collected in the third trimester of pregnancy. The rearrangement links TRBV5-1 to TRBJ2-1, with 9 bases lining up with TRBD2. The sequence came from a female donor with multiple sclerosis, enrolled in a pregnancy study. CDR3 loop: CASSLSLAGYNEQFF. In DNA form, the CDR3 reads TGCGCCAGCAGCTTGAGTCTAGCGGGGTACAATGAGCAGTTCTTC.